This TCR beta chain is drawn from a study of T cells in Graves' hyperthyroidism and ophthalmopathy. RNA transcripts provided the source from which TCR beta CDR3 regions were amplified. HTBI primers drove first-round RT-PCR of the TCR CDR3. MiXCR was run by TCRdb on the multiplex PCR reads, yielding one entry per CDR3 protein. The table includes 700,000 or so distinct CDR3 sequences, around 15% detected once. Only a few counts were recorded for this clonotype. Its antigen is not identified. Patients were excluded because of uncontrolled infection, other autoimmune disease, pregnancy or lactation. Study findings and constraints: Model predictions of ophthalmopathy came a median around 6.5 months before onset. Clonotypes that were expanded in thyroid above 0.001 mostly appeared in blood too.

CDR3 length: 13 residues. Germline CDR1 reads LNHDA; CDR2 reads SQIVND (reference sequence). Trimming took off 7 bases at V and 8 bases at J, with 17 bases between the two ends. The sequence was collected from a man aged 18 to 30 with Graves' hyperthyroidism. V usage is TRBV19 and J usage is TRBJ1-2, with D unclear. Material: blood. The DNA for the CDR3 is TGTGCCAGTAAAGCCGCGGGATCCCCGGGCTACACCTTC. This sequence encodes CASKAAGSPGYTF.